This TCR beta chain comes out of a study of cytomegalovirus exposure and HLA in healthy donors. Vbeta (60) and Jbeta (13) primers were used in the PCR. Sequencing was performed with immunoSEQ multiplex PCR; in TCRdb, only in-frame clones are kept and a portion is missing. This table holds approximately 220,000 clones, 76% found once. Germline lookup yields CDR1 SGDLS and CDR2 YYNGEE. The CDR3 has 12 residues. Trimming took off 0 bases at V and 8 bases at J, with 6 bases between the two ends. The V and J genes are TRBV9 and TRBJ2-1, with D hard to call. Sequenced material: PBMCs. The clonotype originates from a man aged 18 to 29 in good health and CMV-seronegative. The CDR3 DNA reads as TGTGCCAGCAGCGTAGGCCTACATGAGCAGTTCTTC. Translation gives CASSVGLHEQFF.